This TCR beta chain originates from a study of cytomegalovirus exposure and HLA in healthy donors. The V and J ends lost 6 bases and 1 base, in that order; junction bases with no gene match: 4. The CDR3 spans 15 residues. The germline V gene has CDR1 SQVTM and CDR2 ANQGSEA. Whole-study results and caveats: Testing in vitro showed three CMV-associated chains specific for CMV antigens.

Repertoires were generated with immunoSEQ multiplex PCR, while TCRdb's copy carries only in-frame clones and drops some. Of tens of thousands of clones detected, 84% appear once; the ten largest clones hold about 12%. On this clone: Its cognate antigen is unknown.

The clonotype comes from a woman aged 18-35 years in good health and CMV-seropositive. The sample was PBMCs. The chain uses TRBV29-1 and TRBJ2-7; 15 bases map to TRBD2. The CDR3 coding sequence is TGCAGCGTCGGCGGGACTAGCGGGGGGTCCTACGAGCAGTACTTC. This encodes CSVGGTSGGSYEQYF.